The next 2 T cell receptor beta chains were all read from a single sample in a study of blood T cell repertoires in COVID-19. Measured with immunoSEQ multiplex PCR; TCRdb has only the in-frame clones, and not every one. The table has about 44,000 clones, approximately 88% seen once; the top ten hold over 1%. Sequenced input: peripheral blood. The receptors come from a woman in her thirties or forties with acute or convalescent COVID-19.

The V and J genes are TRBV7-7 and TRBJ2-6; D might be TRBD2 (5 bases). The CDR3 is made up of 18 amino acids. V gave up 2 bases and J gave up 0 bases, with 14 bases separating them. Germline V gives CDR1 SSHAT, CDR2 FNYEAQ (reference sequence). Here the CDR3 reads CASSLREPPLSGANVLTF. The CDR3 DNA follows: TGTGCCAGCAGCTTAAGGGAGCCCCCTCTCTCTGGGGCCAACGTCCTGACTTTC.

This clone was recorded once. The CDR3 protein is CASSPEISNQPQHF. The CDR3 nucleotides read TGTGCCAGCTCACCCGAGATTAGCAATCAGCCCCAGCATTTT. The rearrangement joins TRBV18 to TRBJ1-5, with D unclear. This CDR3 is 14 amino acids long. V lost 3 bases to trimming and J lost 0 bases, with 6 bases between them. The germline CDR1 and CDR2 sequences are KGHSH and LQKENI.